Ten or more counts support the clone carrying this TCR beta chain. The data are from a study of shared clonotypes between healthy human individuals. Deletions cut 0 bases from V and 6 bases from J, with 8 bases between. Germline CDR1 reads SGDLS; CDR2 reads YYNGEE. The CDR3 is made up of 13 amino acids. The repertoire was sequenced with immunoSEQ multiplex PCR; TCRdb's copy has only in-frame clones and lacks some. Of about 600,000 clones in the sample, around three quarters are singletons; the top ten hold more than 10%. All of the donors resided in Nashville, Tennessee, and each was a Caucasian adult.

This receptor was identified in a woman aged 40 to 50 in good health. Some clones in this sample may be carry-over from other donors' samples. Sequencing was done on a sample of PBMCs. The chain is built from TRBV9 and TRBJ2-3; D is ambiguous. The CDR3 spells CASSVGGADTQYF. CDR3 coding DNA: TGTGCCAGCAGCGTAGGCGGCGCCGATACGCAGTATTTT.